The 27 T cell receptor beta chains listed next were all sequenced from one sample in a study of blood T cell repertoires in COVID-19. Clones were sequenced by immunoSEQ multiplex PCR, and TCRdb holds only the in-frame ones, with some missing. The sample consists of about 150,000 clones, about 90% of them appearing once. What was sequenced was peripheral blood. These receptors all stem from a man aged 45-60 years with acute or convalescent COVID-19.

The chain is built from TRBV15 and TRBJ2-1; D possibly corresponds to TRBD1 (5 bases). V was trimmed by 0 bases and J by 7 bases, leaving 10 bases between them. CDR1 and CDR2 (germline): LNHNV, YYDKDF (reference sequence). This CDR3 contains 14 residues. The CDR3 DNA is TGTGCCACCAGCAGAGATCACTCAGGGAATGAGCAGTTCTTC. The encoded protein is CATSRDHSGNEQFF.

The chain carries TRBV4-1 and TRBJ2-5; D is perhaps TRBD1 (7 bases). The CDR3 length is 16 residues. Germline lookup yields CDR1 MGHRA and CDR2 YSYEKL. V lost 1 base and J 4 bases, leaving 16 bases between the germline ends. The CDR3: CASSQALARGAETQYF. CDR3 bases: TGCGCCAGCAGCCAAGCTCTGGCCAGGGGGGCAGAGACCCAGTACTTC.

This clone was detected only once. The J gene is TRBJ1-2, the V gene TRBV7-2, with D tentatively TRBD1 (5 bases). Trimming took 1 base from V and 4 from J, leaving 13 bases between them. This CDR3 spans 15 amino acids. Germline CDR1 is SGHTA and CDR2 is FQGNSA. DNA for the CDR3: TGTGCCAGCAGCTTAGGGGGCGGACAACTCTATGGCTACACCTTC. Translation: CASSLGGGQLYGYTF. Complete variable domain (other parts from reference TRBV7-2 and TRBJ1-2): GAGVSQSPSNKVTEKGKDVELRCDPISGHTALYWYRQSLGQGLEFLIYFQGNSAPDKSGLPSDRFSAERTGGSVSTLTIQRTQQEDSAVYLCASSLGGGQLYGYTFGSGTRLTVV.

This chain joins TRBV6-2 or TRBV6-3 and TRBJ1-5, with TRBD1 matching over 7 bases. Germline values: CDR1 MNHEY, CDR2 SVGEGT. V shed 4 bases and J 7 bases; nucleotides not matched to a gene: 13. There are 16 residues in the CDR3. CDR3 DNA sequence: TGTGCCAGCAGTTGGCCGACAGGGACGGTAAGACAGCCCCAGCATTTT. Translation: CASSWPTGTVRQPQHF.

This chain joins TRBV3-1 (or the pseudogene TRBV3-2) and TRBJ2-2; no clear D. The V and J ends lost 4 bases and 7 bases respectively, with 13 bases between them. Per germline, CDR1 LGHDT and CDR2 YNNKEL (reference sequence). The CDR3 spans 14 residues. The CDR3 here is CASSLRNNLGELFF. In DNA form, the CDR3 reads TGTGCCAGCAGCCTCAGAAACAACCTCGGGGAGCTGTTTTTT.

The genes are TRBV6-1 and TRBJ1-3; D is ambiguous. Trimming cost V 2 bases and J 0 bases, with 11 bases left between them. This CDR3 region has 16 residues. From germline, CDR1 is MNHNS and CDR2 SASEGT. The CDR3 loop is CASSENPPGSGNTIYF. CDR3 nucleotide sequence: TGTGCCAGCAGTGAAAACCCGCCGGGCTCTGGAAACACCATATATTTT.

The CDR3: CASSEISGRYTDTQYF. CDR3 nucleotide sequence: TGTGCCAGCAGCGAAATTAGCGGGAGGTATACAGATACGCAGTATTTT. The V gene is TRBV28, the J gene TRBJ2-3; the match to TRBD2 covers 10 bases. The V gene's germline CDR1 is MDHEN and CDR2 SYDVKM. V shed 6 bases, J shed 3 bases, and the junction held 9 bases outside the gene matches. The CDR3 covers 16 residues.

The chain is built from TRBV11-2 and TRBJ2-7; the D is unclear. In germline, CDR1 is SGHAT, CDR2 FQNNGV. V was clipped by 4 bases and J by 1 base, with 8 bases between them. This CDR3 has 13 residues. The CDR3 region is CASSSHTSYEQYV. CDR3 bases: TGTGCCAGCAGCTCCCACACGTCCTACGAGCAGTACGTC.

The CDR3 reads CASSARSDFSNQPQHF. CDR3 bases: TGTGCCAGTAGTGCCCGCTCAGATTTTAGCAATCAGCCCCAGCATTTT. The chain uses TRBV19 and TRBJ1-5, with D hard to call. From germline, CDR1 is LNHDA and CDR2 SQIVND (reference sequence). The ends were cut back, 5 bases at V and 0 bases at J, with 14 bases in the middle. The CDR3 covers 16 residues.

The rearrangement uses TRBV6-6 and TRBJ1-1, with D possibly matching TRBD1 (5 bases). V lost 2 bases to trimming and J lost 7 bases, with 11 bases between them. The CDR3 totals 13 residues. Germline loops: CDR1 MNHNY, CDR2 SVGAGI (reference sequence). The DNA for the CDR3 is TGTGCCAGCAGTTACAGGACAACCCATGAAGCTTTCTTT. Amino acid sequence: CASSYRTTHEAFF.

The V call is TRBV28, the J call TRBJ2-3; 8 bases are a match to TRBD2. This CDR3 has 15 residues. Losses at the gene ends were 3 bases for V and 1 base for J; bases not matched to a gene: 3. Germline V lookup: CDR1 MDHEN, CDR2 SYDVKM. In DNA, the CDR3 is TGTGCCAGCAGTTTTCCGGGAGGGGGCACAGATACGCAGTATTTT. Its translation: CASSFPGGGTDTQYF.

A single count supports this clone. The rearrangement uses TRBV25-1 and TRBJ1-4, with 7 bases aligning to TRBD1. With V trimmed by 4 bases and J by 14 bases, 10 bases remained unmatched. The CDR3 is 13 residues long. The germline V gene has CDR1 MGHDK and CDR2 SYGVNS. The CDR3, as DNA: TGTGCCAGCAGTGTTCGCTCTGGGACAGACCTGTTTTTT. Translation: CASSVRSGTDLFF.

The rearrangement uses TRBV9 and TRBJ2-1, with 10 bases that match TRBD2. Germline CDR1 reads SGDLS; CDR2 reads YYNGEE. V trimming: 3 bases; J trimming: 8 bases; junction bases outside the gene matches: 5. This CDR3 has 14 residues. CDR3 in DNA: TGTGCCAGCAGCGCGGGACTAGCGAGCCATGAGCAGTTCTTC. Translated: CASSAGLASHEQFF. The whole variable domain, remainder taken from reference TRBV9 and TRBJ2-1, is DSGVTQTPKHLITATGQRVTLRCSPRSGDLSVYWYQQSLDQGLQFLIQYYNGEERAKGNILERFSAQQFPDLHSELNLSSLELGDSALYFCASSAGLASHEQFFGPGTRLTVL.

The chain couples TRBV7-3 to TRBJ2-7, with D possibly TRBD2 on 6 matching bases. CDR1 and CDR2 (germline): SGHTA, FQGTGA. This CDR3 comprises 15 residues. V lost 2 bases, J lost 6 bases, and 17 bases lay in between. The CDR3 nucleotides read TGTGCCAGCAGCTTAGGGGGGACGGCCGGGAGCGAGCAGTACTTC. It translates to CASSLGGTAGSEQYF.

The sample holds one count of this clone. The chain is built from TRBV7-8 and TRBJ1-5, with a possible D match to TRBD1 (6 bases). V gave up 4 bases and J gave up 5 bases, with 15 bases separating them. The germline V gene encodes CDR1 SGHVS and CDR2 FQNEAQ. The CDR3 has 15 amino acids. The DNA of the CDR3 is TGTGCCAGCAGCTCCAGACAGGTTTCTTATCAGCCCCAGCATTTT. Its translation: CASSSRQVSYQPQHF.

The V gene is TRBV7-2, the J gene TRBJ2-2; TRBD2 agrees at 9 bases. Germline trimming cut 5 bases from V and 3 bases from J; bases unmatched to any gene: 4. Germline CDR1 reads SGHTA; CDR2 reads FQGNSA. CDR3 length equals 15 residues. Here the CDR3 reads CASSTRLADTGELFF. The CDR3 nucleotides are TGTGCCAGCAGCACCCGACTAGCGGACACCGGGGAGCTGTTTTTT.

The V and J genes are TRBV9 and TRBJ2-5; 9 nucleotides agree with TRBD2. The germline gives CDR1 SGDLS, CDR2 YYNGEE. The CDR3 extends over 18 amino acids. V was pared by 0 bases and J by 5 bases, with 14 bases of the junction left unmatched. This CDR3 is CASSVAPGGSGRGETQYF. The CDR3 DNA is TGTGCCAGCAGCGTAGCCCCCGGGGGTAGCGGGAGAGGGGAGACCCAGTACTTC. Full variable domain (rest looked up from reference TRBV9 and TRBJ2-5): DSGVTQTPKHLITATGQRVTLRCSPRSGDLSVYWYQQSLDQGLQFLIQYYNGEERAKGNILERFSAQQFPDLHSELNLSSLELGDSALYFCASSVAPGGSGRGETQYFGPGTRLLVL.

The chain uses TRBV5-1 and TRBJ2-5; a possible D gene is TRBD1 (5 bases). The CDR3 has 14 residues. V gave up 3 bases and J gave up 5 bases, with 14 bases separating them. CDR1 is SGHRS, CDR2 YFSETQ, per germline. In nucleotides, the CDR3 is TGCGCCAGCAGCTGGAGACTGGGGCGGGAGACCCAGTACTTC. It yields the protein CASSWRLGRETQYF.

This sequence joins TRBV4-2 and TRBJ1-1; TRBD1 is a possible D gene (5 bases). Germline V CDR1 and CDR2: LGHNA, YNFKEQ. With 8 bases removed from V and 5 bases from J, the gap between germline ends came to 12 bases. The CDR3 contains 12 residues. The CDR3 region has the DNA TGTGCCAGCCGGGGGGAAAGGACTGAAGCTTTCTTT. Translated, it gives CASRGERTEAFF.

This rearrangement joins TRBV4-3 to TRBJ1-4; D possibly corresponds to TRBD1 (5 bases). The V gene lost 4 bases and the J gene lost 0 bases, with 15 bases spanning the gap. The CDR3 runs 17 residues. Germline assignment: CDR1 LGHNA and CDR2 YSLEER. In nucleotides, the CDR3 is TGCGCCAGCAGCCCTACAGGAGGGGCCTCAACTAATGAAAAACTGTTTTTT. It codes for CASSPTGGASTNEKLFF.

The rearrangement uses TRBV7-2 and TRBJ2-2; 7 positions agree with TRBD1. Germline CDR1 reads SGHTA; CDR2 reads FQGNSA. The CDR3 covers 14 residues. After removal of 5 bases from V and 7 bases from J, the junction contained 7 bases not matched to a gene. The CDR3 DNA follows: TGTGCCAGCAGCCTAGGGGGCTTTATCGGGGAGCTGTTTTTT. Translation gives CASSLGGFIGELFF.

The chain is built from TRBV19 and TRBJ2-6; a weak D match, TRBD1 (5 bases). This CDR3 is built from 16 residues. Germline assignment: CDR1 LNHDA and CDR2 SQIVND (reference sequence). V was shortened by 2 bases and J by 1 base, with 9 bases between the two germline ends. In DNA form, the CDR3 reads TGTGCCAGTAGTATATTTCCAGGGTCTGGGGCCAACGTCCTGACTTTC. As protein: CASSIFPGSGANVLTF.

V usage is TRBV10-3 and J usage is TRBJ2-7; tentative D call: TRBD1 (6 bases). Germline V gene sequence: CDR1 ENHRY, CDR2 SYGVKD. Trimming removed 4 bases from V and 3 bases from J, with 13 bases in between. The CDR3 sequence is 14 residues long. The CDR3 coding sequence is TGTGCCATCAGTGGGACAGAAACCATCTACGAGCAGTACTTC. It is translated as CAISGTETIYEQYF.

The CDR3 region has the DNA TGTGCCATCAGCCGGACTAGCGGGGGTCCCTCCGGGGAGCTGTTTTTT. The encoded protein is CAISRTSGGPSGELFF. V and J are TRBV10-3 and TRBJ2-2; 13 bases fit TRBD2. The V gene's germline CDR1 is ENHRY and CDR2 SYGVKD. This CDR3 contains 16 residues. The V gene end was trimmed by 6 bases and the J gene end by 6 bases; junction bases not matched to a gene: 7.

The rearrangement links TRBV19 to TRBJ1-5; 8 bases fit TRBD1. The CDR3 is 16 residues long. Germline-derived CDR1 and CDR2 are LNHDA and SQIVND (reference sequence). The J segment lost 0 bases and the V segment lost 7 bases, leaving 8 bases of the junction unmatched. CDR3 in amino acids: CASTPLDRDSNQPQHF. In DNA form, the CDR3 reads TGTGCCAGTACCCCTTTGGACAGGGATAGCAATCAGCCCCAGCATTTT. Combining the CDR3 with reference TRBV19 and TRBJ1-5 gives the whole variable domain DGGITQSPKYLFRKEGQNVTLSCEQNLNHDAMYWYRQDPGQGLRLIYYSQIVNDFQKGDIAEGYSVSREKKESFPLTVTSAQKNPTAFYLCASTPLDRDSNQPQHFGDGTRLSIL.

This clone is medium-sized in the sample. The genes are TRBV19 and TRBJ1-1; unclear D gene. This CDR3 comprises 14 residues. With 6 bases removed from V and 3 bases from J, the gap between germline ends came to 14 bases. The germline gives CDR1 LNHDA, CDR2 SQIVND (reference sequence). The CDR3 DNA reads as TGTGCCAGTAGCTCGTGGGAGGGTCACACTGAAGCTTTCTTT. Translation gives CASSSWEGHTEAFF.

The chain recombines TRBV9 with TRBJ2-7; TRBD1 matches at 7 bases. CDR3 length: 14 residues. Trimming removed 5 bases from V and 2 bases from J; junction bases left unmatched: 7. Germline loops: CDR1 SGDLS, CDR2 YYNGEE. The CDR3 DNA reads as TGTGCCAGCAGTGGGTACAGGGGAACCTACGAGCAGTACTTC. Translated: CASSGYRGTYEQYF.